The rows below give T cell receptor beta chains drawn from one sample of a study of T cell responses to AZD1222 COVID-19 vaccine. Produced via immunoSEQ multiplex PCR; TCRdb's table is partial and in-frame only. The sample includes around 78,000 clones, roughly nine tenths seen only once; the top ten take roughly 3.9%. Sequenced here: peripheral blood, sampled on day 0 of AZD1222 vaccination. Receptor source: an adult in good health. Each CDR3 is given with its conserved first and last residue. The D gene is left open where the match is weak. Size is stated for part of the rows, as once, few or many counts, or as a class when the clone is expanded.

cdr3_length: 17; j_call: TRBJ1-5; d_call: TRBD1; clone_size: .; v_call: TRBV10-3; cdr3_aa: CAISESLGTGGNQPQHF; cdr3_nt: TGTGCCATCAGTGAGTCGTTAGGGACAGGGGGCAATCAGCCCCAGCATTTT
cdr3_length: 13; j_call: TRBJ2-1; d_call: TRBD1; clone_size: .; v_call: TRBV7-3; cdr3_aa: CASSSGTGDEQFF; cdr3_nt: TGTGCCAGCAGCTCCGGGACAGGGGATGAGCAGTTCTTC
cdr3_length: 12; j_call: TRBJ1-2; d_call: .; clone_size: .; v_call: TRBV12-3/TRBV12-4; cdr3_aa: CASTRGGYGYTF; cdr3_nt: TGTGCCAGCACCCGGGGGGGCTATGGCTACACCTTC
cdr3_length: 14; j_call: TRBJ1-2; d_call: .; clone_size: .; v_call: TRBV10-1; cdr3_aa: CASRRFRRDHGYTF; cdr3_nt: TGCGCCAGCAGGCGCTTTCGTCGGGACCATGGCTACACCTTC
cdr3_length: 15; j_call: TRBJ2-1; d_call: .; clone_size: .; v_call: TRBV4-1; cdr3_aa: CASSQVGGGAYEQFF; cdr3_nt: TGCGCCAGCAGCCAAGTAGGAGGGGGGGCATATGAGCAGTTCTTC
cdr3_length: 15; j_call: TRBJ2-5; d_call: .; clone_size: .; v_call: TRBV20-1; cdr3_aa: CSASLPLQGRETQYF; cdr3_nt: TGCAGTGCTAGTCTTCCACTCCAAGGGAGGGAGACCCAGTACTTC
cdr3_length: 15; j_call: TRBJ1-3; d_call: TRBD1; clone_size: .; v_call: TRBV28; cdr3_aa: CASRRTGGSGDTIYF; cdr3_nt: TGTGCCAGCCGGCGGACAGGGGGCAGTGGTGACACCATATATTTT
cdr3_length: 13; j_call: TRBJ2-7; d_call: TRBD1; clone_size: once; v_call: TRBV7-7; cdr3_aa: CASSHGQGAKQYF; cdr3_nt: TGTGCCAGCAGCCATGGACAGGGGGCGAAGCAGTACTTC
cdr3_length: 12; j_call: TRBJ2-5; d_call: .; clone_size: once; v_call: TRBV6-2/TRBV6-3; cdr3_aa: CASSQMGETQYF; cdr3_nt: TGTGCCAGCAGTCAAATGGGAGAGACCCAGTACTTC
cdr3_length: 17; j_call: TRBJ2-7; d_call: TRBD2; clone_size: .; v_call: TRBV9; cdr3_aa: CASSVGTSGVSSYEQYF; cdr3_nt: TGTGCCAGCAGCGTTGGGACTAGCGGGGTTAGCTCCTACGAGCAGTACTTC
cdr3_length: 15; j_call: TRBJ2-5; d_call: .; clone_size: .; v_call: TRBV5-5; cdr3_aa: CASSAVLPRAETQYF; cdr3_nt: TGTGCCAGCAGCGCAGTACTACCGAGGGCAGAGACCCAGTACTTC
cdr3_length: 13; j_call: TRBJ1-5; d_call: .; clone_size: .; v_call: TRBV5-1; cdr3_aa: CASSSDVNQPQHF; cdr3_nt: TGCGCCAGCAGCTCGGACGTTAATCAGCCCCAGCATTTT
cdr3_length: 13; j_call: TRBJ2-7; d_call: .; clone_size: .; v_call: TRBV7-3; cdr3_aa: CASSADGVGEQYF; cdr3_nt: TGTGCCAGCAGCGCAGATGGGGTTGGGGAGCAGTACTTC
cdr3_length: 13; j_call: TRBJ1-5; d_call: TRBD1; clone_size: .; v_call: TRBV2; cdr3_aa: CASQGVGNQPQHF; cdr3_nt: TGTGCCAGCCAGGGGGTAGGAAATCAGCCCCAGCATTTT
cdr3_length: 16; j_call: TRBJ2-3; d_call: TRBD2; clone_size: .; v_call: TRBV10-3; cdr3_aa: CAISEVAGFGTDTQYF; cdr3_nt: TGTGCCATCAGTGAGGTAGCGGGGTTTGGCACAGATACGCAGTATTTT
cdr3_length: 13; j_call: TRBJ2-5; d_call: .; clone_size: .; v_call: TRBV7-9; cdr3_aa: CATRGDVKETQYF; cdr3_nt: TGTGCCACCAGGGGGGATGTAAAAGAGACCCAGTACTTC
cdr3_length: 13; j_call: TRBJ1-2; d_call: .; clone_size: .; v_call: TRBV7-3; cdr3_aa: CASSLMYGDGYTF; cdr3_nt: TGTGCCAGCAGCTTAATGTACGGAGATGGCTACACCTTC
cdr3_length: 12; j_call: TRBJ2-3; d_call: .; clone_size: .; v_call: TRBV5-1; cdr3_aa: CASSVLRDTQYF; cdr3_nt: TGCGCCAGCAGCGTGCTTAGGGATACGCAGTATTTT
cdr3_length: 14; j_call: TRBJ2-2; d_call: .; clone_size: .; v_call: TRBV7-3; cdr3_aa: CASSLDSPPGELFF; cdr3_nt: TGTGCCAGCAGCTTAGACAGTCCTCCCGGGGAGCTGTTTTTT
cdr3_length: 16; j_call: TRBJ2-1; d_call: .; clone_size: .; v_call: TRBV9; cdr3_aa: CASSTRLQLNYNEQFF; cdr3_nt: TGTGCCAGCAGCACTCGATTGCAGCTAAACTACAATGAGCAGTTCTTC
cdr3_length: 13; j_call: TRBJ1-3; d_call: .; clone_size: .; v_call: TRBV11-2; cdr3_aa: CASSLGEGNTIYF; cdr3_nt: TGTGCCAGCAGCTTAGGGGAAGGAAACACCATATATTTT
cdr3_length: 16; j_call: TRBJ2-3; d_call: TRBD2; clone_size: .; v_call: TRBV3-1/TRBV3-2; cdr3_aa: CASSSRTSGGADTQYF; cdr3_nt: TGTGCCAGCAGCTCCCGGACTAGCGGGGGGGCAGATACGCAGTATTTT
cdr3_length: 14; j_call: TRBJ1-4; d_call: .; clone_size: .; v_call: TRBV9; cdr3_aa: CASSPGAGNEKLFF; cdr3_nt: TGTGCCAGCAGCCCCGGGGCCGGTAATGAAAAACTGTTTTTT
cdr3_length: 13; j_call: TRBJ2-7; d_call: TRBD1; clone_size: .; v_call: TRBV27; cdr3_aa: CASSRSGGYEQYF; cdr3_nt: TGTGCCAGCAGTAGGTCAGGGGGCTACGAGCAGTACTTC
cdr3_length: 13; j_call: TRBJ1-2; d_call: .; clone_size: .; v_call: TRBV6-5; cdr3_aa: CASSRGGMNGYTF; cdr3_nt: TGTGCCAGCAGTAGGGGAGGTATGAATGGCTACACCTTC
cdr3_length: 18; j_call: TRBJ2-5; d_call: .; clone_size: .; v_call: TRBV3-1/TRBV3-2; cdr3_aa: CASSQDRNFKGNQETQYF; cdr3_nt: TGTGCCAGCAGCCAAGATCGTAACTTCAAGGGTAACCAAGAGACCCAGTACTTC
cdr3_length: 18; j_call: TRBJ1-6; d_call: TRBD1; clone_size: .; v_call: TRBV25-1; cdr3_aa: CASSGNSQGGSVNSPLHF; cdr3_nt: TGTGCCAGCAGCGGGAATTCACAGGGGGGTTCCGTTAATTCACCCCTCCACTTT
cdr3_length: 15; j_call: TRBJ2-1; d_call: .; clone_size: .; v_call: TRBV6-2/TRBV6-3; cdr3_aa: CASSYGGTAYNEQFF; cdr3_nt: TGTGCCAGCAGTTACGGTGGGACGGCGTACAATGAGCAGTTCTTC
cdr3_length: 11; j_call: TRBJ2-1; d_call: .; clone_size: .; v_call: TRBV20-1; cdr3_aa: CSAWVNNEQFF; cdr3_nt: TGCAGTGCTTGGGTCAACAATGAGCAGTTCTTC
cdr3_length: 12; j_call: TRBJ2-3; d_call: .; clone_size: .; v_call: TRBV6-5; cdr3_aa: CASSQRSDTQYF; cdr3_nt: TGTGCCAGCAGCCAGAGGTCAGATACGCAGTATTTT
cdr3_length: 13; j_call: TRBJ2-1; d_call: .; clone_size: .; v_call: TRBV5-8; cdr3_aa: CASSLDVAGEQFF; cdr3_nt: TGTGCCAGCAGCTTGGATGTGGCGGGTGAGCAGTTCTTC
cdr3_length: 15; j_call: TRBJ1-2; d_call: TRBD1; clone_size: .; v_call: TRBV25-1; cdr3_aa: CASSESGTGVYGYTF; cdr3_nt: TGTGCCAGCAGTGAATCCGGGACAGGGGTTTATGGCTACACCTTC
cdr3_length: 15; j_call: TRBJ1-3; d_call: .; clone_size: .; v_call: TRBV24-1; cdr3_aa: CATSDPLASGNTIYF; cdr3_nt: TGTGCCACCAGTGACCCCCTGGCTTCTGGAAACACCATATATTTT
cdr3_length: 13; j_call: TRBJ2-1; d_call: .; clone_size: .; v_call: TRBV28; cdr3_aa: CASADTIVHEQFF; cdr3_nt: TGTGCCAGCGCGGACACTATCGTACATGAGCAGTTCTTC
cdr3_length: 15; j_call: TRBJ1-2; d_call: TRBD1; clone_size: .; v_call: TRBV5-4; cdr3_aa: CASSTQTGQLYGYTF; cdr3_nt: TGTGCCAGCAGCACCCAGACGGGACAGCTCTATGGCTACACCTTC
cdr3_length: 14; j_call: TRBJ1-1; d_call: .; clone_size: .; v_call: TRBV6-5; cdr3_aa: CASTQEHMNTEAFF; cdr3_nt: TGTGCCAGCACACAGGAGCATATGAACACTGAAGCTTTCTTT
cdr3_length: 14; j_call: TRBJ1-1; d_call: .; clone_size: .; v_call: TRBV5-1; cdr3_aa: CASSPAPARTEAFF; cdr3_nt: TGCGCCAGCAGCCCTGCACCCGCCCGGACTGAAGCTTTCTTT
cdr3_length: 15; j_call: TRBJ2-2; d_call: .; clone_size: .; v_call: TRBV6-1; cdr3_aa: CASSDTYPNTGELFF; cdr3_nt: TGTGCCAGCAGTGATACTTACCCGAACACCGGGGAGCTGTTTTTT
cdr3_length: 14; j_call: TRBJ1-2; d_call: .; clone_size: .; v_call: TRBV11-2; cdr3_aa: CASSLSRPNYGYTF; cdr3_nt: TGTGCCAGCAGCCTCTCCCGGCCAAACTATGGCTACACCTTC
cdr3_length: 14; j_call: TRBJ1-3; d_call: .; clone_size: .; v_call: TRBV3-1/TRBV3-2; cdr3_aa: CASSPQSAGNTIYF; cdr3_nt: TGTGCCAGCAGCCCTCAGTCCGCTGGAAACACCATATATTTT
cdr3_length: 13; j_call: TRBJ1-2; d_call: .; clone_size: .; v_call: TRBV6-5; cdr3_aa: CASSSSGDYGYTF; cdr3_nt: TGTGCCAGCAGTTCCTCGGGGGACTATGGCTACACCTTC
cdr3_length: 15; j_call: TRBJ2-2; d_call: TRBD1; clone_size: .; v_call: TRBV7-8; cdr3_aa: CASSSGTVPGGELFF; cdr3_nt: TGTGCCAGCAGCTCCGGGACAGTTCCAGGCGGGGAGCTGTTTTTT
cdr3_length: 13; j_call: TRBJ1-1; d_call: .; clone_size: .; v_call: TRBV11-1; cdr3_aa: CASSQERGTEAFF; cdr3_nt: TGTGCCAGCAGCCAAGAAAGGGGTACTGAAGCTTTCTTT
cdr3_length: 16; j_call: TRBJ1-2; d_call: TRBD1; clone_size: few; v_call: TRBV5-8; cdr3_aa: CASSLVGDRVVRGYTF; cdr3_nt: TGTGCCAGCAGCTTGGTAGGGGACAGGGTCGTTCGTGGCTACACCTTC
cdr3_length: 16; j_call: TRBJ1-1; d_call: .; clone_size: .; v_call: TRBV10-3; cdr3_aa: CAISGAREGWDTEAFF; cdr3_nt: TGTGCCATCAGTGGAGCAAGGGAGGGGTGGGACACTGAAGCTTTCTTT
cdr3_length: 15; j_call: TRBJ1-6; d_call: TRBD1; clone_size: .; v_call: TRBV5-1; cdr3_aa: CASSLGGQRNSPLHF; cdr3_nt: TGCGCCAGCAGCCTCGGGGGACAGAGGAATTCACCCCTCCACTTT